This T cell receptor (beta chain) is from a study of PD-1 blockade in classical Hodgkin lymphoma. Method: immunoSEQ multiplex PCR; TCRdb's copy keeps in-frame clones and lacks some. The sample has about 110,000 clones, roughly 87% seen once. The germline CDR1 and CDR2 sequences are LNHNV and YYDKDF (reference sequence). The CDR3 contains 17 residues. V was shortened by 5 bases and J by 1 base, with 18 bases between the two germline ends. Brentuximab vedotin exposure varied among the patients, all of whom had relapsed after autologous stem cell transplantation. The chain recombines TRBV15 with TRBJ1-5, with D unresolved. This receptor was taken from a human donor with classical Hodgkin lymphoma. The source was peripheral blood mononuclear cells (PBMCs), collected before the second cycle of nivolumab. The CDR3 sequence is CATSDPTAAYSNQPQHF. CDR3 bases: TGTGCCACCAGCGACCCTACAGCGGCTTACAGCAATCAGCCCCAGCATTTT.